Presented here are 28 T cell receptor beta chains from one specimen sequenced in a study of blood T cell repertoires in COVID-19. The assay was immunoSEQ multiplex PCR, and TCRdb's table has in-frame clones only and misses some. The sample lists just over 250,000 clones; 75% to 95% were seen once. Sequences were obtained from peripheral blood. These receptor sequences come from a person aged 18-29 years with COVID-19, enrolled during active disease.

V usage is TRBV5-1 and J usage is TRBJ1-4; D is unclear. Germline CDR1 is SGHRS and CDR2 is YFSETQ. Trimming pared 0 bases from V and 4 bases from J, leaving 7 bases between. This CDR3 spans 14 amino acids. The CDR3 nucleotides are TGCGCCAGCAGCTTGGATTCAGATAATGAAAAACTGTTTTTT. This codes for CASSLDSDNEKLFF.

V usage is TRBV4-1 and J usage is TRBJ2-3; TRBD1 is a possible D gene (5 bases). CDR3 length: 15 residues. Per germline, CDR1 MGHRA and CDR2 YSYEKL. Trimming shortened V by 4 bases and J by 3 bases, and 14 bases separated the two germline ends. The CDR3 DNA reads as TGCGCCAGCAGCCCCAGACAGACCGGGACAGATACGCAGTATTTT. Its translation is CASSPRQTGTDTQYF.

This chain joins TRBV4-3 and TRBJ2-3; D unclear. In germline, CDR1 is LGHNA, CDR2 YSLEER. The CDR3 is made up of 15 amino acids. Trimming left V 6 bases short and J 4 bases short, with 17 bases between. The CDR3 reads CASSLRQTIADTQYF. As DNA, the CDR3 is TGCGCCAGCAGTCTTCGCCAGACAATCGCAGATACGCAGTATTTT.

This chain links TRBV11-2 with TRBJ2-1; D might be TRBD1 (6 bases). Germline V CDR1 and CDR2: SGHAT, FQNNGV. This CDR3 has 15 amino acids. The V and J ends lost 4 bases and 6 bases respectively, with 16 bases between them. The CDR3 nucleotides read TGTGCCAGCAGCTGGGGGCTAGTCGAAAGCAATGAGCAGTTCTTC. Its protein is CASSWGLVESNEQFF.

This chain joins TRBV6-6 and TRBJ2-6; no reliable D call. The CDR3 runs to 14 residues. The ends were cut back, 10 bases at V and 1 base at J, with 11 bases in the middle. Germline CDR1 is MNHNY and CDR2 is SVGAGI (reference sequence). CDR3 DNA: TGTGCCACCATATCCGGGTCTGGGGCCAACGTCCTGACTTTC. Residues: CATISGSGANVLTF.

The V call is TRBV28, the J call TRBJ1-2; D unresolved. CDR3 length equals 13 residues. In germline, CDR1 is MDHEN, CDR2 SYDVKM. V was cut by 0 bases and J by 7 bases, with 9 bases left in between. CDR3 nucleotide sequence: TGTGCCAGCAGTTTATGGGTTGAGGGTGGCTACACCTTC. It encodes CASSLWVEGGYTF.

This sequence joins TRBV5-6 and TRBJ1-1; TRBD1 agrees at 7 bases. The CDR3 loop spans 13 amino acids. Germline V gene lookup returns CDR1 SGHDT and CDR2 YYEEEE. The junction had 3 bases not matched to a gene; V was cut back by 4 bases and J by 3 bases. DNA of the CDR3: TGTGCCAGCAGCCGCGACAGGGACACTGAAGCTTTCTTT. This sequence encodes CASSRDRDTEAFF. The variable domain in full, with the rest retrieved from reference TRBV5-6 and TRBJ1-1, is DAGVTQSPTHLIKTRGQQVTLRCSPKSGHDTVSWYQQALGQGPQFIFQYYEEEERQRGNFPDRFSGHQFPNYSSELNVNALLLGDSALYLCASSRDRDTEAFFGQGTRLTVV.

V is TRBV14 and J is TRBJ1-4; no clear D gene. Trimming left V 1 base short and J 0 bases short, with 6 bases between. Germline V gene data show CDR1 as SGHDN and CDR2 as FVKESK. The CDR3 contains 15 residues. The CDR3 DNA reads TGTGCCAGCAGCCAAGTAGTGTCAACTAATGAAAAACTGTTTTTT. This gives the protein CASSQVVSTNEKLFF. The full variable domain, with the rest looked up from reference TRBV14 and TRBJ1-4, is EAGVTQFPSHSVIEKGQTVTLRCDPISGHDNLYWYRRVMGKEIKFLLHFVKESKQDESGMPNNRFLAERTGGTYSTLKVQPAELEDSGVYFCASSQVVSTNEKLFFGSGTQLSVL.

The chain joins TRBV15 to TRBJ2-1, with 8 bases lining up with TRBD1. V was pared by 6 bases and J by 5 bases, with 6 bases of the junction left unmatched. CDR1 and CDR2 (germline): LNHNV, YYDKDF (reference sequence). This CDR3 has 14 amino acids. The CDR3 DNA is TGTGCCACCAGGACCGGGACAGGAGACAATGAGCAGTTCTTC. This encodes CATRTGTGDNEQFF.

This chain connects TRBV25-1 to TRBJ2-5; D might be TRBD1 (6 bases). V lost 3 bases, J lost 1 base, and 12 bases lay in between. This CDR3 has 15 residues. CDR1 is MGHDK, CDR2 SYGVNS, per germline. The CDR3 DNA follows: TGTGCCAGCAGTGACGGACAGTGGGCCCAAGAGACCCAGTACTTC. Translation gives CASSDGQWAQETQYF.

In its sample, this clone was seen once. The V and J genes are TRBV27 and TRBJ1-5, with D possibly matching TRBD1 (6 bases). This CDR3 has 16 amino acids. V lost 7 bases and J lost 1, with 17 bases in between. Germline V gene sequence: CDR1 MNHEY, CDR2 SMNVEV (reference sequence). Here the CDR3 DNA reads TGTGCCAGCACCAATATTACAGGGCGCAGCAATCAGCCCCAGCATTTT. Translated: CASTNITGRSNQPQHF.

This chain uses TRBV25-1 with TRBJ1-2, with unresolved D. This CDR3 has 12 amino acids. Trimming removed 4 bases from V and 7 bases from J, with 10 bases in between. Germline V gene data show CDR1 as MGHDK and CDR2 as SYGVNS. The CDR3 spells CASSAHPGGYTF. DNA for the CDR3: TGTGCCAGCAGTGCCCATCCAGGTGGCTACACCTTC.

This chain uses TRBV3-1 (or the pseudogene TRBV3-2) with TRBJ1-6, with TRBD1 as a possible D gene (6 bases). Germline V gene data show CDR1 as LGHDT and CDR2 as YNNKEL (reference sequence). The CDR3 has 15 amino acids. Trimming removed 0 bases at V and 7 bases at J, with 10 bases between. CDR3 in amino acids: CASSQDLQGNSPLHF. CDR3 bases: TGTGCCAGCAGCCAAGATCTACAGGGAAATTCACCCCTCCACTTT.

The CDR3, as DNA: TGTGCCAGCAGTTTGACCCCGGGACAGGGCACAGATACGCAGTATTTT. Translation: CASSLTPGQGTDTQYF. The chain uses TRBV28 and TRBJ2-3, with 8 positions matching TRBD1. The CDR3 extends over 16 amino acids. The junction had 6 bases not matched to a gene; V was cut back by 3 bases and J by 1 base. CDR1 and CDR2 from the germline V gene are MDHEN and SYDVKM.

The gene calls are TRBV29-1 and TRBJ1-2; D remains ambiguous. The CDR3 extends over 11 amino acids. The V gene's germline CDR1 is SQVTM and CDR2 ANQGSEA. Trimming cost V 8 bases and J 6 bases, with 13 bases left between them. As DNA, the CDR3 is TGCAGCCTTCCTTCTATCGATGGCTACACCTTC. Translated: CSLPSIDGYTF. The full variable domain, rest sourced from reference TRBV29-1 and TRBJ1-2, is SAVISQKPSRDICQRGTSLTIQCQVDSQVTMMFWYRQQPGQSLTLIATANQGSEATYESGFVIDKFPISRPNLTFSTLTVSNMSPEDSSIYLCSLPSIDGYTFGSGTRLTVV.

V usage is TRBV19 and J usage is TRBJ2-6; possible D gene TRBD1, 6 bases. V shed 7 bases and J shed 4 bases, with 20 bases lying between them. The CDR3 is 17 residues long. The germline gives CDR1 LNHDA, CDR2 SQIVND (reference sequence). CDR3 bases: TGTGCCAGTACCCTACCGACAGGTTCTCGGGGGGCCAACGTCCTGACTTTC. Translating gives CASTLPTGSRGANVLTF.

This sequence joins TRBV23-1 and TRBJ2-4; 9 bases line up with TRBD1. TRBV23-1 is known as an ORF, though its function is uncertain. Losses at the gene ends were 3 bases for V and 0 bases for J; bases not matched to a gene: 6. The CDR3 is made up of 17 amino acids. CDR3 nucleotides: TGCGCCAGCAGTCACCCTGGGACAGGGCTAGCCAAAAACATTCAGTACTTC. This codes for CASSHPGTGLAKNIQYF.

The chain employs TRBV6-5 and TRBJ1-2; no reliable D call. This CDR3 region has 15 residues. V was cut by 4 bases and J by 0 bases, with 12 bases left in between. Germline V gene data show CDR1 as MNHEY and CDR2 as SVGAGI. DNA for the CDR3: TGTGCCAGCAGTTCTCTGGGCACCTCTAACTATGGCTACACCTTC. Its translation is CASSSLGTSNYGYTF.

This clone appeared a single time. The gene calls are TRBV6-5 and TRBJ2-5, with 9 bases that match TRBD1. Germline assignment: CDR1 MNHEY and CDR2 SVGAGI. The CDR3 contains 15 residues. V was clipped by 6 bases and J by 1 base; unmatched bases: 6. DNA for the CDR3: TGTGCCAGCAGGCTACAGGGGGCCATCCAAGAGACCCAGTACTTC. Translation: CASRLQGAIQETQYF.

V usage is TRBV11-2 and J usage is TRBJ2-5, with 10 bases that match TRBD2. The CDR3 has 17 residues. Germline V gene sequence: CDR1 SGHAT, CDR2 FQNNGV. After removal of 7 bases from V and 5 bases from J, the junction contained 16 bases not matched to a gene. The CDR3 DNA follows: TGTGCCAGCACCCGGTGGGTAGCGGGAGGCCAGGAGGAGACCCAGTACTTC. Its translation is CASTRWVAGGQEETQYF.

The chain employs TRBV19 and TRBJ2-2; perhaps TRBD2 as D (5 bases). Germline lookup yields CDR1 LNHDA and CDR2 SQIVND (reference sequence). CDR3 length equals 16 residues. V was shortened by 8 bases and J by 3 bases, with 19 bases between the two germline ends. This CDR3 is CASPLKVRDYTGELFF. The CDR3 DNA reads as TGTGCCAGTCCCCTTAAAGTCCGGGATTACACCGGGGAGCTGTTTTTT.

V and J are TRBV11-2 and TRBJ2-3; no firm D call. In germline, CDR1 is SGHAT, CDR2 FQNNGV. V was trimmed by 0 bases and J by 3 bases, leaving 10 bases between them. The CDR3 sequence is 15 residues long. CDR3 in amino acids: CASSLEGRTTDTQYF. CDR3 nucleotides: TGTGCCAGCAGCTTAGAGGGCAGAACAACAGATACGCAGTATTTT.

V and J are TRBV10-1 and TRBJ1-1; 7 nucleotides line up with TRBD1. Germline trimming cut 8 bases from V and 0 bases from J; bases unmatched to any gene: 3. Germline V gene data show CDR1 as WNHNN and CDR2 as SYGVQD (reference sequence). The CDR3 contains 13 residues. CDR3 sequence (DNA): TGCGCCAGCTCGGACAGGATGAACACTGAAGCTTTCTTT. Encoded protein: CASSDRMNTEAFF.

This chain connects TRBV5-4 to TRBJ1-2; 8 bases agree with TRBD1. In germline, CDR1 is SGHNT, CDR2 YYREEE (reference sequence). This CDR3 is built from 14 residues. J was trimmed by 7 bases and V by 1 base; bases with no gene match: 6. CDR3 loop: CASSLWQGAAGYTF. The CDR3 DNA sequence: TGTGCCAGCAGCTTGTGGCAGGGGGCGGCTGGCTACACCTTC. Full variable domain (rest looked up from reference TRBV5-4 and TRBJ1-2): ETGVTQSPTHLIKTRGQQVTLRCSSQSGHNTVSWYQQALGQGPQFIFQYYREEENGRGNFPPRFSGLQFPNYSSELNVNALELDDSALYLCASSLWQGAAGYTFGSGTRLTVV.

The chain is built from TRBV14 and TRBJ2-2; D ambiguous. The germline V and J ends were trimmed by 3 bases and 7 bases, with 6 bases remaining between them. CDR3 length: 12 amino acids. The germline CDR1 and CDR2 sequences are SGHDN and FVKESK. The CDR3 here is CASSHKNGELFF. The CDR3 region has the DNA TGTGCCAGCAGCCATAAAAACGGGGAGCTGTTTTTT.

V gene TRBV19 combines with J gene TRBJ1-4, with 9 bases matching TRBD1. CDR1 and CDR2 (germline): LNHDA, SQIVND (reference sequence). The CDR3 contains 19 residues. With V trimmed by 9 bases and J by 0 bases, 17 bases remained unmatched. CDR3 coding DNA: TGTGCCAGCCAAGCAGCACAGGGGGCGCAGGGTGCAACTAATGAAAAACTGTTTTTT. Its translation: CASQAAQGAQGATNEKLFF.

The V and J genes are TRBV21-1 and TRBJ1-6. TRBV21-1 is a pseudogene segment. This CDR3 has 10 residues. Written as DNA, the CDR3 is TGTGCCAGCATCCGGGTTCCCCTCCACTTT. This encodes CASIRVPLHF.

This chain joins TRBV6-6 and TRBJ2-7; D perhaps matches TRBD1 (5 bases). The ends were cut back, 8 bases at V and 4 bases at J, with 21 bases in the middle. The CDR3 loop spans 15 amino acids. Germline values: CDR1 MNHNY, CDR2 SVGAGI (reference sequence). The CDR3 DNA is TGTGCCAGCCGAGTAGGGGTCCAGGGTGGATACGAGCAGTACTTC. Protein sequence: CASRVGVQGGYEQYF.